This entry lists 28 T cell receptor beta chains sequenced from one sample in a study of T cell responses to AZD1222 COVID-19 vaccine. Data came from immunoSEQ multiplex PCR; TCRdb stores just in-frame clones and leaves some out. The sample consists of 170,000 or so clones, less than 95% of them appearing once. The material was peripheral blood, obtained on day 0 of AZD1222 vaccination. The receptors shown here come from an adult in good health.

The CDR3 loop is CASSKSGREGEKLFF. The CDR3, as DNA: TGTGCCAGCAGCAAATCGGGCAGGGAGGGGGAAAAACTGTTTTTT. The chain combines TRBV21-1 with TRBJ1-4. TRBV21-1 is a pseudogene. CDR3 length: 15 amino acids.

A remark on this clone: The junction and the germline gene differ at one end; a read error may be behind it. Here the CDR3 reads CARSGGGDSSYEQYF. CDR3 nucleotide sequence: TGTGCCCGCAGCGGCGGGGGGGACAGCTCCTACGAGCAGTACTTC. V usage is TRBV9 and J usage is TRBJ2-7, with TRBD2 matching over 9 bases. Germline V gene sequence: CDR1 SGDLS, CDR2 YYNGEE. This CDR3 comprises 15 residues. Drawing the rest from reference TRBV9 and TRBJ2-7, the complete variable domain is DSGVTQTPKHLITATGQRVTLRCSPRSGDLSVYWYQQSLDQGLQFLIQYYNGEERAKGNILERFSAQQFPDLHSELNLSSLELGDSALYFCARSGGGDSSYEQYFGPGTRLTVT.

This clone was counted once. This chain uses TRBV21-1 with TRBJ1-2; TRBD1, the D gene given by the table, was not confirmed from the DNA. TRBV21-1 is given as a pseudogene. The CDR3 sequence is 19 residues long. The CDR3 DNA is TGTGCCAGCAGCCCGGAGGGGGAACAGGGGTATAAGAAAAACTATGGCTACACCTTC. It codes for CASSPEGEQGYKKNYGYTF.

The rearrangement links TRBV7-9 to TRBJ2-5, with D possibly TRBD2 on 5 matching bases. The CDR3 runs 15 residues. V lost 6 bases and J 1 base, leaving 15 bases between the germline ends. The germline CDR1 and CDR2 sequences are SEHNR and FQNEAQ (reference sequence). The CDR3 loop reads CASRGLSGLQETQYF. CDR3 sequence (DNA): TGTGCCAGCAGGGGGTTGAGCGGCCTCCAAGAGACCCAGTACTTC.

The rearrangement uses TRBV19 and TRBJ1-5; TRBD1 aligns across 7 bases. This CDR3 is 16 amino acids long. Looked up from germline, CDR1 is LNHDA and CDR2 is SQIVND (reference sequence). V lost 5 bases to trimming and J lost 2 bases; unmatched junction nucleotides: 9. The CDR3 DNA reads as TGTGCCAGTAGTCTGCAACAGGGGACCCGCAATCAGCCCCAGCATTTT. Its protein product is CASSLQQGTRNQPQHF.

The chain has TRBV7-3 and TRBJ2-1; 9 bases match TRBD1. J lost 14 bases, V lost 5 bases, and 10 bases had no gene match. Germline values: CDR1 SGHTA, CDR2 FQGTGA. This CDR3 is built from 13 residues. The CDR3 protein is CASSPSRTGDKFF. CDR3 coding DNA: TGTGCCAGCAGCCCTTCACGGACAGGGGATAAGTTCTTC.

The V and J genes are TRBV4-3 and TRBJ2-6; D gene uncertain. This CDR3 has 16 residues. CDR1 and CDR2 (germline): LGHNA, YSLEER. The germline V and J ends were trimmed by 0 bases and 0 bases, with 6 bases remaining between them. This chain's CDR3 is CASSQERSSGANVLTF. In nucleotides, the CDR3 is TGCGCCAGCAGCCAAGAGAGGAGCTCTGGGGCCAACGTCCTGACTTTC.

Concerning this clone: The sample has other DNA sequences that encode this CDR3 too. CDR3 DNA sequence: TGTGCCAGCAGCTCCCAGGGGGGGAACACTGAAGCTTTCTTT. It is translated as CASSSQGGNTEAFF. The chain recombines TRBV7-3 with TRBJ1-1, with 7 positions matching TRBD1. The trim removed 4 bases at V and 1 base at J, leaving 3 bases unmatched. The CDR3 extends over 14 amino acids. From germline, CDR1 is SGHTA and CDR2 FQGTGA.

The chain carries TRBV6-5 and TRBJ2-7; D possibly matches TRBD1 or TRBD2 (5 bases each). Germline V lookup: CDR1 MNHEY, CDR2 SVGAGI. Deletions cut 0 bases from V and 0 bases from J, with 12 bases between. The CDR3 consists of 16 residues. CDR3 nucleotides: TGTGCCAGCAGTTACTCGGGGGTGCAGGGCTCCTACGAGCAGTACTTC. Translated: CASSYSGVQGSYEQYF.

In the case of this clone: Other DNA sequences in the sample encode the same CDR3. This rearrangement joins TRBV7-9 to TRBJ1-1, with TRBD1 matching over 7 bases. The CDR3 runs 14 residues. Per the germline V gene, CDR1 is SEHNR and CDR2 is FQNEAQ (reference sequence). The V gene end was trimmed by 5 bases and the J gene end by 1 base; junction bases not matched to a gene: 4. CDR3 bases: TGTGCCAGCAGCAGCGGGACAGCGAACACTGAAGCTTTCTTT. Translated, it gives CASSSGTANTEAFF. The variable domain in full, completed from reference TRBV7-9 and TRBJ1-1, reads DTGVSQNPRHKITKRGQNVTFRCDPISEHNRLYWYRQTLGQGPEFLTYFQNEAQLEKSRLLSDRFSAERPKGSFSTLEIQRTEQGDSAMYLCASSSGTANTEAFFGQGTRLTVV.

V usage is TRBV9 and J usage is TRBJ2-3, with a tentative D call TRBD1 (6 bases). The V end was cut by 0 bases, the J end by 2 bases, with 10 bases between. CDR3 length: 15 amino acids. Per the germline V gene, CDR1 is SGDLS and CDR2 is YYNGEE. CDR3 bases: TGTGCCAGCAGCGTAGACGGGACAAACACAGATACGCAGTATTTT. Translating gives CASSVDGTNTDTQYF.

CDR3 protein: CASSSYRDSLNTEAFF. CDR3 coding DNA: TGTGCCAGCAGTAGTTACCGGGACAGTCTGAACACTGAAGCTTTCTTT. The V call is TRBV6-2 or TRBV6-3, the J call TRBJ1-1, with TRBD1 identical over 7 bases. Germline V CDR1 and CDR2: MNHEY, SVGEGT. This CDR3 comprises 16 residues. The V gene end was trimmed by 5 bases and the J gene end by 0 bases; junction bases not matched to a gene: 9.

The chain is built from TRBV7-8 and TRBJ2-7; possible D gene TRBD1, 6 bases. Trimming removed 5 bases from V and 0 bases from J, with 8 bases in between. CDR1 and CDR2 from the germline V gene are SGHVS and FQNEAQ. This CDR3 has 13 residues. CDR3 DNA: TGTGCCAGCAGCCCGGACAGCTCCTACGAGCAGTACTTC. Translation gives CASSPDSSYEQYF.

The rearrangement uses TRBV2 and TRBJ1-1, with TRBD1 matching over 11 bases. Per germline, CDR1 SNHLY and CDR2 FYNNEI. The CDR3 totals 17 residues. Trimming cost V 4 bases and J 4 bases; bases outside gene matches: 11. The CDR3 nucleotides are TGTGCCAGCAGTGTATTCCCGACGGGACAGGGGGGCACTGAAGCTTTCTTT. This codes for CASSVFPTGQGGTEAFF.

The chain carries TRBV10-1 and TRBJ1-4; D is possibly TRBD1 (5 bases). CDR3 size: 13 residues. V gave up 7 bases and J gave up 4 bases, with 10 bases separating them. Per the germline V gene, CDR1 is WNHNN and CDR2 is SYGVQD (reference sequence). This chain's CDR3 is CASIKQVNEKLFF. For the CDR3, the DNA is TGCGCCAGCATAAAACAGGTTAATGAAAAACTGTTTTTT.

This chain links TRBV6-2 or TRBV6-3 with TRBJ2-7; D is unclear. CDR1 MNHEY and CDR2 SVGEGT come from the germline V gene. V was shortened by 2 bases and J by 0 bases, with 17 bases between the two germline ends. The CDR3 is 17 residues long. The CDR3 DNA reads TGTGCCAGCAGTTACGTCGGGCGGACCATCCCCTCCTACGAGCAGTACTTC. Its translation is CASSYVGRTIPSYEQYF.

The rearrangement uses TRBV2 and TRBJ2-7, with TRBD1 as a possible D gene (6 bases). The CDR3 covers 13 residues. Trimming cost V 8 bases and J 5 bases, with 16 bases left between them. Germline CDR1 reads SNHLY; CDR2 reads FYNNEI. As DNA, the CDR3 is TGTGCCAGCTGTTACCAGGGGTTCGACGAGCAGTACTTC. Its protein is CASCYQGFDEQYF. The full variable domain, in which reference TRBV2 and TRBJ2-7 provide the parts outside the CDR3, is EPEVTQTPSHQVTQMGQEVILRCVPISNHLYFYWYRQILGQKVEFLVSFYNNEISEKSEIFDDQFSVERPDGSNFTLKIRSTKLEDSAMYFCASCYQGFDEQYFGPGTRLTVT.

The rearrangement links TRBV6-9 to TRBJ1-4; 8 positions agree with TRBD1. With V trimmed by 5 bases and J by 8 bases, 16 bases remained unmatched. This CDR3 has 17 amino acids. Looked up from germline, CDR1 is MNHGY and CDR2 is SVAAGI. The CDR3 bases are TGTGCCAGCAGTAAATGGGGCCGGGGAACAGGGGGAGAAAAACTGTTTTTT. This codes for CASSKWGRGTGGEKLFF.

The V call is TRBV6-5, the J call TRBJ1-5, with no clear D. The CDR3 length is 14 residues. Looked up from germline, CDR1 is MNHEY and CDR2 is SVGAGI. Between the trimmed V and J ends, which lost 2 bases and 4 bases, there was a span of 9 bases. CDR3 amino acids: CASSYGPVNQPQHF. The CDR3 DNA sequence: TGTGCCAGCAGTTACGGTCCAGTTAATCAGCCCCAGCATTTT.

The V and J genes are TRBV5-1 and TRBJ2-1; 8 bases fit TRBD2. Germline CDR1 reads SGHRS; CDR2 reads YFSETQ. The CDR3 runs 15 residues. J was trimmed by 7 bases and V by 5 bases; bases with no gene match: 11. The CDR3 region has the DNA TGCGCCAGCAGGGAATTACTACTAGCGGCGAATGAGCAGTTCTTC. This encodes CASRELLLAANEQFF.

The CDR3 DNA follows: TGTGCCAGCAGCCAAGCAAAGACAGCAAACACCGGGGAGCTGTTTTTT. This sequence encodes CASSQAKTANTGELFF. This chain joins TRBV3-1 (or the pseudogene TRBV3-2) and TRBJ2-2; tentatively, D is TRBD1 (5 bases). V was shortened by 1 base and J by 2 bases, with 11 bases between the two germline ends. Germline assignment: CDR1 LGHDT and CDR2 YNNKEL (reference sequence). The CDR3 runs 16 residues.

The gene calls are TRBV6-2 or TRBV6-3 and TRBJ2-1; perhaps TRBD2 as D (5 bases). The CDR3 is made up of 13 amino acids. The V gene lost 3 bases and the J gene lost 8 bases, with 11 bases spanning the gap. Germline V gene sequence: CDR1 MNHEY, CDR2 SVGEGT. CDR3 loop: CASSYDYIYEQFF. CDR3 DNA: TGTGCCAGCAGTTATGACTATATTTATGAGCAGTTCTTC.

The genes are TRBV4-1 and TRBJ2-6; D gene unclear. The CDR3 contains 16 residues. Germline-derived CDR1 and CDR2 are MGHRA and YSYEKL. Trimming removed 4 bases from V and 0 bases from J, with 10 bases in between. CDR3 in DNA: TGCGCCAGCAGCCCCAAGGTTAGCTCTGGGGCCAACGTCCTGACTTTC. Its translation: CASSPKVSSGANVLTF.

About this clone: At one boundary the junction diverges from the germline segment, which might be a read error. V usage is TRBV7-7 and J usage is TRBJ2-5, with 12 bases identical to TRBD2. Germline lookup yields CDR1 SSHAT and CDR2 FNYEAQ (reference sequence). CDR3 size: 16 residues. The CDR3 region is CASSLELAGGQETQYF. The CDR3 DNA follows: TGTGCTAGCAGCTTAGAACTAGCGGGGGGCCAAGAGACCCAGTACTTC. Filled out from reference TRBV7-7 and TRBJ2-5, the complete variable domain reads GAGVSQSPRYKVTKRGQDVTLRCDPISSHATLYWYQQALGQGPEFLTYFNYEAQPDKSGLPSDRFSAERPEGSISTLTIQRTEQRDSAMYRCASSLELAGGQETQYFGPGTRLLVL.

The chain joins TRBV5-4 to TRBJ2-2; possibly TRBD1 or TRBD2 for D (5 bases each). The V end lost 3 bases, the J end lost 7 bases, and 16 bases lay between the germline ends. The germline CDR1 and CDR2 sequences are SGHNT and YYREEE (reference sequence). The CDR3 loop spans 15 amino acids. CDR3 bases: TGTGCCAGCAGCTCCCCGGGACCCTCAGGCGGGGAGCTGTTTTTT. It specifies CASSSPGPSGGELFF.

This chain joins TRBV6-5 and TRBJ2-2, with 13 bases fitting TRBD2. The CDR3 contains 14 residues. V was clipped by 7 bases and J by 9 bases; unmatched bases: 5. Looked up from germline, CDR1 is MNHEY and CDR2 is SVGAGI. The CDR3 here is CASTTSGGIRELFF. As DNA, the CDR3 is TGTGCCAGCACGACTAGCGGGGGGATCAGGGAGCTGTTTTTT.

This clone showed up just a few times. The chain recombines TRBV18 with TRBJ1-6, with D unresolved. V was cut by 2 bases and J by 8 bases, with 7 bases left in between. CDR3 length: 13 residues. Germline loops: CDR1 KGHSH, CDR2 LQKENI. CDR3: CASSPEHYSPLHF. The CDR3 nucleotides are TGTGCCAGCTCACCAGAACACTATTCACCCCTCCACTTT.

The genes are TRBV7-2 and TRBJ1-1; 7 bases agree with TRBD1. V lost 1 base, J lost 2 bases, and 1 base stayed unmatched. This CDR3 spans 14 amino acids. Germline-derived CDR1 and CDR2 are SGHTA and FQGNSA. The CDR3 loop reads CASSLGQGNTEAFF. As DNA, the CDR3 is TGTGCCAGCAGCTTAGGACAGGGCAACACTGAAGCTTTCTTT.